A single sample gave rise to the 19 T cell receptor beta chains below, sequenced in a study of STAT5B mutations in CD4+ large granular lymphocyte leukemia. Repertoires were generated with immunoSEQ multiplex PCR, while TCRdb's copy carries only in-frame clones and drops some. The table includes 30,000 to 35,000 clones, roughly 88% detected once. Sequenced input: CD4+ T cells from blood buffy coats. The receptors originated from a human donor in good health.

The chain couples TRBV10-3 to TRBJ1-2; no reliable D call. This CDR3 region has 10 residues. V was shortened by 8 bases and J by 8 bases, with 9 bases between the two germline ends. The germline V gene has CDR1 ENHRY and CDR2 SYGVKD. CDR3 sequence: CAIGYGGYTF. The CDR3 nucleotides are TGTGCCATCGGATACGGCGGCTACACCTTC.

The chain links TRBV5-1 to TRBJ2-3, with a weak D call TRBD1 (6 bases). Germline values: CDR1 SGHRS, CDR2 YFSETQ. This CDR3 has 16 residues. V was clipped by 4 bases and J by 6 bases, with 21 bases between them. The CDR3 DNA is TGCGCCAGCAGCGTCGCCGGGACAACGGGCGCGGATACGCAGTATTTT. This encodes CASSVAGTTGADTQYF.

The CDR3 sequence: CASSRSTSGMAYEQYF. For the CDR3, the DNA is TGTGCCAGCAGCCGTTCGACTAGCGGGATGGCATACGAGCAGTACTTC. The chain recombines TRBV7-9 with TRBJ2-7; TRBD2 matches at 11 bases. The junction had 10 bases not matched to a gene; V was cut back by 5 bases and J by 4 bases. The length of the CDR3 is 16 residues. The germline CDR1 and CDR2 sequences are SEHNR and FQNEAQ (reference sequence).

V and J are TRBV27 and TRBJ1-1, with D possibly being TRBD1 (5 bases). CDR1 and CDR2 (germline): MNHEY, SMNVEV (reference sequence). V was shortened by 5 bases and J by 6 bases, with 10 bases between the two germline ends. The CDR3 covers 12 residues. The CDR3 protein is CASSPWGAEAFF. The CDR3 DNA sequence: TGTGCCAGCAGTCCGTGGGGGGCTGAAGCTTTCTTT.

The V and J genes are TRBV30 and TRBJ1-5; possible D gene TRBD1, 6 bases. Looked up from germline, CDR1 is GTSNPN and CDR2 is SVGIG (reference sequence). Trimming pared 0 bases from V and 4 bases from J, leaving 7 bases between. This CDR3 has 13 amino acids. CDR3 sequence reads: CAWSVGGNQPQHF. The CDR3 DNA sequence: TGTGCCTGGAGTGTAGGGGGAAATCAGCCCCAGCATTTT.

J is TRBJ2-6 and V is TRBV4-3; 9 nucleotides line up with TRBD1. The CDR3 totals 18 residues. CDR1 is LGHNA and CDR2 is YSLEER in the germline V gene. V was clipped by 2 bases and J by 1 base; unmatched bases: 6. The CDR3 is CASSQMTGGGSGANVLTF. CDR3 nucleotide sequence: TGCGCCAGCAGCCAAATGACAGGGGGAGGGTCTGGGGCCAACGTCCTGACTTTC.

The rearrangement joins TRBV27 to TRBJ1-1; D remains unclear. The V end lost 2 bases, the J end lost 6 bases, and 10 bases lay between the germline ends. The CDR3 runs 13 residues. The germline gives CDR1 MNHEY, CDR2 SMNVEV (reference sequence). This CDR3 reads CASSLAHLAEAFF. CDR3 nucleotide sequence: TGTGCCAGCAGTTTAGCCCACTTGGCTGAAGCTTTCTTT.

The chain links TRBV7-2 to TRBJ1-1; no firm D call. The CDR3 extends over 14 amino acids. From germline, CDR1 is SGHTA and CDR2 FQGNSA. V shed 0 bases and J shed 8 bases, with 13 bases lying between them. This CDR3 is CASSLASPRPEAFF. DNA of the CDR3: TGTGCCAGCAGCTTAGCATCCCCACGCCCGGAAGCTTTCTTT.

The chain couples TRBV5-1 to TRBJ2-3, with D unresolved. The CDR3 has 14 amino acids. The germline gives CDR1 SGHRS, CDR2 YFSETQ. V dropped 5 bases and J dropped 7 bases, with 17 bases sitting between them. In DNA, the CDR3 is TGCGCCAGCAGTTCAGGCCCCGTCGGCTATACGCAGTATTTT. Its translation is CASSSGPVGYTQYF.

The chain combines TRBV9 with TRBJ1-1, with 7 bases matching TRBD1. Germline V lookup: CDR1 SGDLS, CDR2 YYNGEE. The CDR3 totals 16 residues. Trimming cost V 0 bases and J 0 bases; bases outside gene matches: 5. The CDR3 DNA sequence: TGTGCCAGCAGCGTAGCAGGGGGTTATATGAACACTGAAGCTTTCTTT. This codes for CASSVAGGYMNTEAFF.

The rearrangement joins TRBV7-3 to TRBJ2-5, with D uncertain. This CDR3 has 13 residues. Trimming took 2 bases from V and 7 from J, leaving 11 bases between them. Germline V lookup: CDR1 SGHTA, CDR2 FQGTGA. CDR3: CASSLLPLGTQYF. Written as DNA, the CDR3 is TGTGCCAGCAGCTTACTCCCACTGGGGACCCAGTACTTC.

The chain recombines TRBV19 with TRBJ2-1, with 11 bases aligning to TRBD2. The germline V gene has CDR1 LNHDA and CDR2 SQIVND (reference sequence). This CDR3 region has 16 residues. V shed 7 bases and J 4 bases; nucleotides not matched to a gene: 9. In DNA form, the CDR3 reads TGTGCCAGTATTAGGGGCGGGACTAGCGGTTACAATGAGCAGTTCTTC. It encodes CASIRGGTSGYNEQFF.

The chain combines TRBV9 with TRBJ2-1; TRBD2 matches 8 bases. The CDR3 contains 15 residues. The germline V gene encodes CDR1 SGDLS and CDR2 YYNGEE. V trimming: 4 bases; J trimming: 7 bases; junction bases outside the gene matches: 10. The chain's CDR3 is CASSPRGGPENEQFF. For the CDR3, the DNA is TGTGCCAGCAGCCCTCGGGGGGGTCCCGAGAATGAGCAGTTCTTC.

The genes are TRBV4-3 and TRBJ1-2; D is ambiguous. V gave up 5 bases and J gave up 6 bases, with 10 bases separating them. Germline assignment: CDR1 LGHNA and CDR2 YSLEER. There are 12 residues in the CDR3. The DNA of the CDR3 is TGCGCCAGCAGCAGTCAAATCGATGGCTACACCTTC. Translated, it gives CASSSQIDGYTF.

The chain is built from TRBV6-5 and TRBJ1-6, with 7 bases aligning to TRBD1. The CDR3 extends over 16 amino acids. Germline V CDR1 and CDR2: MNHEY, SVGAGI. The ends lost 2 bases at V and 4 bases at J; junction bases unmatched: 5. The CDR3 DNA sequence: TGTGCCAGCAGTTACGAGGGGGCCGGTTATAATTCACCCCTCCACTTT. Translated, it gives CASSYEGAGYNSPLHF.

V is TRBV12-5 and J is TRBJ1-5; possible D gene TRBD1, 5 bases. Germline loops: CDR1 LGHNT, CDR2 FRNRAP. The CDR3 covers 19 residues. Trimming took 0 bases from V and 2 from J, leaving 20 bases between them. The CDR3 DNA follows: TGTGCTAGTGGTTTGGTAACAGGACCAGCTCAAATCGGCAATCAGCCCCAGCATTTT. It encodes CASGLVTGPAQIGNQPQHF.

The chain employs TRBV15 and TRBJ2-3, with D perhaps matching TRBD2 (6 bases). Trimming shortened V by 3 bases and J by 6 bases, and 19 bases separated the two germline ends. This CDR3 region has 16 residues. Germline assignment: CDR1 LNHNV and CDR2 YYDKDF (reference sequence). The CDR3 here is CATSSPQGGEVDTQYF. Written as DNA, the CDR3 is TGTGCCACCAGCAGCCCCCAGGGAGGAGAGGTGGATACGCAGTATTTT.

The chain combines TRBV19 with TRBJ1-4; a possible D gene is TRBD1 (5 bases). CDR3 size: 15 residues. Germline V gene data show CDR1 as LNHDA and CDR2 as SQIVND (reference sequence). V shed 3 bases and J shed 7 bases, with 15 bases lying between them. The DNA of the CDR3 is TGTGCCAGTAGTATCATGAGGGCCGGGGGTGAAAAACTGTTTTTT. Protein sequence: CASSIMRAGGEKLFF.

V gene TRBV6-5 combines with J gene TRBJ1-6; D gene unclear. V was trimmed by 0 bases and J by 7 bases, leaving 13 bases between them. The germline CDR1 and CDR2 sequences are MNHEY and SVGAGI. CDR3 length equals 16 residues. The CDR3 reads CASSYSKATRNSPLHF. Here the CDR3 DNA reads TGTGCCAGCAGTTACTCGAAAGCTACGAGGAATTCACCCCTCCACTTT.